This entry describes one TCR beta chain. Its antigen is unknown. This specimen comes from a study of identical twins. Overall study results and limits: The abundant beta clonotypes from cord blood had fewer insertions, and memory repertoires had none of this. Cross-sectional statistical analysis, not tracking of the same donors, underpinned the conclusions.

One entry per CDR3 protein results from TCRdb running MiXCR on the 5' RACE reads. Among approximately 890,000 distinct CDR3 sequences listed, around 12% were seen once. Trimming left V 0 bases short and J 2 bases short, with 12 bases between. This CDR3 comprises 16 residues. Germline CDR1 is SGHVS and CDR2 is FNYEAQ. The data were also submitted as part of a second study, on yellow fever vaccine responses in identical twins.

The specimen was PBMCs. The origin of this receptor is a woman younger than 30 in good health. The chain joins TRBV7-6 to TRBJ2-3, with D perhaps matching TRBD2 (6 bases). The CDR3 nucleotides read TGTGCCAGCAGCTTAGCGAGCGGAGGGCCCACAGATACGCAGTATTTT. Translation: CASSLASGGPTDTQYF. Looking up the rest from reference TRBV7-6 and TRBJ2-3 gives the full variable domain: GAGVSQSPRYKVTKRGQDVALRCDPISGHVSLYWYRQALGQGPEFLTYFNYEAQQDKSGLPNDRFSAERPEGSISTLTIQRTEQRDSAMYRCASSLASGGPTDTQYFGPGTRLTVL.